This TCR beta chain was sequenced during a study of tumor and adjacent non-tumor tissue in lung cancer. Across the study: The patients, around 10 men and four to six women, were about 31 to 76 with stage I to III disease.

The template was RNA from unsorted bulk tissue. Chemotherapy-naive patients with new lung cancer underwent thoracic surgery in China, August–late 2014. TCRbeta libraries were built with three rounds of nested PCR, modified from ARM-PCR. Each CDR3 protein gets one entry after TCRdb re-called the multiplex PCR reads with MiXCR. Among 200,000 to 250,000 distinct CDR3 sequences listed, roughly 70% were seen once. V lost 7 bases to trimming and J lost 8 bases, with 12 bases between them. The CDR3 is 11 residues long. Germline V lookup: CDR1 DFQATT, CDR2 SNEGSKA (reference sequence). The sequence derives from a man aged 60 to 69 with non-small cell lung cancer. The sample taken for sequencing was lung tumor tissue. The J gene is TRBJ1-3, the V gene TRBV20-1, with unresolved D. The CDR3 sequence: CSVRVVDTIYF. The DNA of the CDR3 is TGCAGTGTTAGGGTAGTGGACACCATATATTTT.